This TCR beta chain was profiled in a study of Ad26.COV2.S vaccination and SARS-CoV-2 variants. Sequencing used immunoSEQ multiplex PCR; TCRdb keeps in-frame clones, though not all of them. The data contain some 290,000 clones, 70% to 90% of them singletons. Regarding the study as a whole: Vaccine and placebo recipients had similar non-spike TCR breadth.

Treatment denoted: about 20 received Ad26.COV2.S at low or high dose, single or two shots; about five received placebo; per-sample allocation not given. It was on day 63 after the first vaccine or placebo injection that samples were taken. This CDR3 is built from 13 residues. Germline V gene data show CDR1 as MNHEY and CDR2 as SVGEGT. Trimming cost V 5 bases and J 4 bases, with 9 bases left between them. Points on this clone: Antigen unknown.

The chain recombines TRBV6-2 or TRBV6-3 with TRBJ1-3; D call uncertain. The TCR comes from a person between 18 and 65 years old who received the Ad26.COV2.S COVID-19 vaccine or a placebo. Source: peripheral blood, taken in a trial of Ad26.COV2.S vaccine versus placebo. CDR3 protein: CASSVSEGNTIYF. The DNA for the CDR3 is TGTGCCAGCAGTGTATCGGAAGGAAACACCATATATTTT.